Each of the 26 T cell receptor beta chains below was sequenced from the same sample in a study of blood T cells in healthy people across ages. Alongside a J-beta primer mix, a sample-barcoded 5' primer served in a second PCR lasting roughly 7 to 11 cycles. TCRdb itself ran the 5' RACE reads through MiXCR, one entry per CDR3 protein. The profile shows 1.5 million or so distinct CDR3 sequences, 35% to 45% of them singletons. The material sequenced was blood. All receptors come from a woman in her late teens or twenties in good health.

In its sample, this clonotype was seen a few times. The rearrangement links TRBV2 to TRBJ2-1; D is possibly TRBD2 (5 bases). The V end was cut by 6 bases, the J end by 10 bases, with 22 bases between. The length of the CDR3 is 15 residues. CDR1 and CDR2 (germline): SNHLY, FYNNEI. The CDR3 coding sequence is TGTGCCAGCAGGAGGGAGCCCCAACTGGCTGGGGAGCAGTTCTTC. Its protein is CASRREPQLAGEQFF.

The rearrangement uses TRBV6-2 or TRBV6-3 and TRBJ2-4; D ambiguous. Germline V gives CDR1 MNHEY, CDR2 SVGEGT. Trimming pared 4 bases from V and 6 bases from J, leaving 13 bases between. The CDR3 sequence is 14 residues long. As DNA, the CDR3 is TGTGCCAGCAGTTTTCGGGCAGCCGGAAACATTCAGTACTTC. Its protein is CASSFRAAGNIQYF.

The V call is TRBV27, the J call TRBJ2-7; 12 bases match TRBD2. The germline CDR1 and CDR2 sequences are MNHEY and SMNVEV (reference sequence). Losses at the gene ends were 5 bases for V and 11 bases for J; bases not matched to a gene: 7. The CDR3 length is 13 residues. The CDR3: CASSPRLAGEEYF. CDR3 DNA sequence: TGTGCCAGCAGTCCTAGACTAGCGGGAGAGGAGTACTTC.

This clonotype came up a few times. V usage is TRBV6-5 and J usage is TRBJ2-3; D might be TRBD2 (5 bases). V dropped 6 bases and J dropped 5 bases, with 15 bases sitting between them. The CDR3 is made up of 14 amino acids. Germline lookup yields CDR1 MNHEY and CDR2 SVGAGI. The CDR3 sequence: CASSASPIIDTQYF. In nucleotides, the CDR3 is TGTGCCAGCAGCGCTAGCCCTATCATAGATACGCAGTATTTT.

The J gene is TRBJ2-5, the V gene TRBV6-2 or TRBV6-3, with D possibly called TRBD1 or TRBD2 (5 bases each). The germline V gene has CDR1 MNHEY and CDR2 SVGEGT. V was trimmed by 6 bases and J by 1 base, leaving 12 bases between them. The CDR3 runs 14 residues. This chain's CDR3 is CASRYRDVQETQYF. The CDR3 DNA is TGTGCCAGCAGATATCGGGACGTCCAAGAGACCCAGTACTTC.

The J gene is TRBJ2-1, the V gene TRBV12-3 or TRBV12-4, with 15 bases fitting TRBD2. Matching the DNA end better, TRBJ2-7 makes the J call doubtful. This CDR3 contains 17 residues. CDR3 in DNA: TGTGCCAGCAGTTTTGGACTAGCGGGAGGGCCCGGGTACGAGCAGTACTTC. This gives the protein CASSFGLAGGPGYEQYF.

This clonotype was seen more than once but under ten times. The chain carries TRBV20-1 and TRBJ2-5; D remains ambiguous. Trimming pared 1 base from V and 1 base from J, leaving 7 bases between. The CDR3 contains 13 residues. The germline CDR1 and CDR2 sequences are DFQATT and SNEGSKA (reference sequence). Written as DNA, the CDR3 is TGCAGTGCTAGAGGGGCCAGCCAAGAGACCCAGTACTTC. It encodes CSARGASQETQYF.

This chain connects TRBV20-1 to TRBJ2-1; 9 nucleotides agree with TRBD2. Germline CDR1 is DFQATT and CDR2 is SNEGSKA (reference sequence). The CDR3 length is 16 residues. J was trimmed by 1 base and V by 5 bases; bases with no gene match: 9. The CDR3 region has the DNA TGCAGTGCTCCGCGACTAGCGGACTTTTCCTACAATGAGCAGTTCTTC. This encodes CSAPRLADFSYNEQFF.

The V and J genes are TRBV21-1 and TRBJ1-2; the table's D call of TRBD1 was not tested on the DNA. TRBV21-1 constitutes a pseudogene. The CDR3 contains 19 residues. The CDR3 coding sequence is TGTGCCAGCAGCAAAGGCGAAGTCAAGCAGGGGAGGAAGAACTATGGCTACACCTTC. Translating gives CASSKGEVKQGRKNYGYTF.

This clonotype showed up just a few times. The rearrangement links TRBV27 to TRBJ2-1, with D hard to call. This CDR3 has 13 residues. Germline V gene sequence: CDR1 MNHEY, CDR2 SMNVEV (reference sequence). The V gene lost 2 bases and the J gene lost 10 bases, with 12 bases spanning the gap. The CDR3 here is CASSLGRVYEQFF. Written as DNA, the CDR3 is TGTGCCAGCAGTTTAGGTAGGGTCTACGAGCAGTTCTTC.

This chain links TRBV2 with TRBJ2-7; maybe TRBD1 (6 bases). The V gene lost 6 bases and the J gene lost 4 bases, with 13 bases spanning the gap. This CDR3 spans 13 amino acids. Germline V gives CDR1 SNHLY, CDR2 FYNNEI. In nucleotides, the CDR3 is TGTGCCAGCAGGACAGGATCGGGGTACGAGCAGTACTTC. Its protein product is CASRTGSGYEQYF.

The V gene is TRBV12-3 or TRBV12-4, the J gene TRBJ1-6, with unresolved D. This CDR3 contains 16 residues. V was pared by 3 bases and J by 0 bases, with 9 bases between. CDR3 DNA: TGTGCCAGCAGTTTGAAGGGTTCCTCCTATAATTCACCCCTCCACTTT. Protein: CASSLKGSSYNSPLHF.

This chain uses TRBV20-1 with TRBJ2-5, with 13 nucleotides matching TRBD2. Per the germline V gene, CDR1 is DFQATT and CDR2 is SNEGSKA (reference sequence). The J segment lost 4 bases and the V segment lost 6 bases, leaving 8 bases of the junction unmatched. CDR3 length: 15 amino acids. CDR3 sequence (DNA): TGCAGTGCAACCCTCGGGACTAGCGGGATAGAGACCCAGTACTTC. Its protein product is CSATLGTSGIETQYF.

Concerning this clonotype: A clone one base away is much larger, so this may be a read error. This chain links TRBV25-1 with TRBJ2-7; possibly TRBD2 for D (5 bases). Germline V gene sequence: CDR1 MGHDK, CDR2 SYGVNS. The V gene lost 2 bases and the J gene lost 2 bases, with 13 bases spanning the gap. The CDR3 length is 15 residues. The CDR3 reads CASSEEGVRAYEQYF. Here the CDR3 DNA reads TGTGCCAGCAGTGAAGAGGGAGTGAGGGCCTACGAGCAGTACTTC.

V is TRBV6-2 or TRBV6-3 and J is TRBJ2-3; 7 bases agree with TRBD1. This CDR3 spans 15 amino acids. CDR1 is MNHEY, CDR2 SVGEGT, per germline. With V trimmed by 2 bases and J by 4 bases, 6 bases remained unmatched. CDR3 residues: CASSYTGVRADTQYF. The CDR3 coding sequence is TGTGCCAGCAGTTACACAGGGGTGCGGGCAGATACGCAGTATTTT.

The J gene is TRBJ1-1, the V gene TRBV27, with 7 bases fitting TRBD1. J gave up 1 base and V 6 bases, and 11 bases lay outside the gene matches. The germline V gene encodes CDR1 MNHEY and CDR2 SMNVEV (reference sequence). The CDR3 consists of 16 residues. DNA for the CDR3: TGTGCCAGCAGGGAGGGGTCAGGGGGGGCGAACACTGAAGCTTTCTTT. This gives the protein CASREGSGGANTEAFF.

This clonotype occurred once. The V gene is TRBV7-9, the J gene TRBJ2-2; no firm D call. CDR1 is SEHNR and CDR2 is FQNEAQ in the germline V gene (reference sequence). This CDR3 comprises 13 residues. V dropped 7 bases and J dropped 7 bases, with 13 bases sitting between them. The CDR3 DNA sequence: TGTGCCAGCACTTTCGGGTTAATCGGGGAGCTGTTTTTT. Translated: CASTFGLIGELFF.

This clonotype appeared a few times. V usage is TRBV6-2 or TRBV6-3 and J usage is TRBJ2-5; 8 nucleotides line up with TRBD1. Per the germline V gene, CDR1 is MNHEY and CDR2 is SVGEGT. The CDR3 totals 13 residues. Trimming cost V 7 bases and J 0 bases; bases outside gene matches: 1. This CDR3 is CASNRGYQETQYF. DNA of the CDR3: TGTGCCAGCAACAGGGGGTACCAAGAGACCCAGTACTTC.

In its sample, this clonotype was seen a few times. The chain has TRBV4-3 and TRBJ2-3, with 11 nucleotides matching TRBD1. Germline CDR1 reads LGHNA; CDR2 reads YSLEER. The CDR3 runs 18 residues. Trimming removed 5 bases from V and 5 bases from J; junction bases left unmatched: 15. The CDR3 DNA sequence: TGCGCCAGCAGCTACCAACCCCCCGGACAGGGGGCGGAAGATACGCAGTATTTT. Amino acid sequence: CASSYQPPGQGAEDTQYF.

At least ten counts were recorded for this clonotype. This sequence joins TRBV12-3 or TRBV12-4 and TRBJ2-1; 12 bases agree with TRBD2. CDR3 length equals 16 residues. Trimming cost V 3 bases and J 7 bases; bases outside gene matches: 7. The CDR3 bases are TGTGCCAGCAGTTTTTTGGGGACTAGCGGGCGGAATGAGCAGTTCTTC. This translates into CASSFLGTSGRNEQFF.

This clonotype turned up a few times. CDR3 in DNA: TGTGCCAGCAGTTTTTCGGGGAAATATGGCTACACCTTC. The encoded protein is CASSFSGKYGYTF. The rearrangement links TRBV12-3 or TRBV12-4 to TRBJ1-2, with D unresolved. The ends were cut back, 3 bases at V and 5 bases at J, with 10 bases in the middle. The CDR3 totals 13 residues.

CDR3 amino acids: CASSTWGRDTDTQYF. CDR3 nucleotide sequence: TGTGCCAGCTCGACCTGGGGTAGAGACACAGATACGCAGTATTTT. This rearrangement joins TRBV11-1 to TRBJ2-3; D gene uncertain. Trimming stripped 8 bases from V and 2 bases from J, with 17 bases between. There are 15 residues in the CDR3. CDR1 SGHAT and CDR2 FQDESV come from the germline V gene (reference sequence). Full variable domain (outside the CDR3, taken from reference TRBV11-1 and TRBJ2-3): EAEVAQSPRYKITEKSQAVAFWCDPISGHATLYWYRQILGQGPELLVQFQDESVVDDSQLPKDRFSAERLKGVDSTLKIQPAELGDSAMYLCASSTWGRDTDTQYFGPGTRLTVL.

This clonotype was observed a handful of times. This chain links TRBV4-2 with TRBJ2-3; 12 bases match TRBD2. The trim removed 1 base at V and 2 bases at J, leaving 7 bases unmatched. This CDR3 region has 18 residues. Germline V gene data show CDR1 as LGHNA and CDR2 as YNFKEQ. The CDR3 DNA is TGTGCCAGCAGCCAAGTAACTAGCGGGGGGACCTACACAGATACGCAGTATTTT. Translated, it gives CASSQVTSGGTYTDTQYF.

Only one count was recorded for this clonotype. The chain employs TRBV27 and TRBJ1-1; D gene unclear. Germline V gene lookup returns CDR1 MNHEY and CDR2 SMNVEV (reference sequence). The CDR3 is 13 amino acids. The V and J ends lost 3 bases and 7 bases respectively, with 12 bases between them. CDR3 DNA: TGTGCCAGCAGTTTTAGTCGCGGAATTGAAGCTTTCTTT. Translated, it gives CASSFSRGIEAFF.

The rearrangement joins TRBV12-5 to TRBJ1-2; TRBD1 matches 8 bases. Germline V lookup: CDR1 LGHNT, CDR2 FRNRAP. The CDR3 length is 16 residues. V was clipped by 2 bases and J by 2 bases; unmatched bases: 7. The CDR3 spells CASGLTPGQANYGYTF. CDR3 sequence (DNA): TGTGCTAGTGGTTTGACACCGGGACAGGCAAACTATGGCTACACCTTC. Drawing the rest from reference TRBV12-5 and TRBJ1-2, the complete variable domain is DARVTQTPRHKVTEMGQEVTMRCQPILGHNTVFWYRQTMMQGLELLAYFRNRAPLDDSGMPKDRFSAEMPDATLATLKIQPSEPRDSAVYFCASGLTPGQANYGYTFGSGTRLTVV.

In this sample, this clonotype turned up a few times. The rearrangement uses TRBV20-1 and TRBJ2-7, with D maybe TRBD1 (6 bases). Germline assignment: CDR1 DFQATT and CDR2 SNEGSKA (reference sequence). Trimming shortened V by 5 bases and J by 5 bases, and 13 bases separated the two germline ends. There are 12 residues in the CDR3. The CDR3 nucleotides read TGCAGTGCTGACAGACAGGCGGACGAGCAGTACTTC. Translation: CSADRQADEQYF.